What follows are 2 T cell receptor beta chains derived from one specimen sequenced in a study of blood T cell repertoires in COVID-19. The protocol was immunoSEQ multiplex PCR, while the TCRdb copy is restricted to in-frame clones and leaves out a portion. This sample has some 110,000 clones, with 60% to 80% found just once. Material for sequencing was peripheral blood. All receptors derive from a human donor with acute or convalescent COVID-19. The donor label of this sample is uncertain.

About this clone: Other nucleotide sequences from this sample produce the same CDR3. The J gene is TRBJ1-1, the V gene TRBV5-4; TRBD1 aligns across 11 bases. The V and J ends lost 7 bases and 8 bases, in that order; junction bases with no gene match: 7. The germline V gene has CDR1 SGHNT and CDR2 YYREEE (reference sequence). The CDR3 is 13 amino acids. This CDR3 reads CASRDRGTTEAFF. The CDR3 coding sequence is TGTGCCAGCCGGGACAGGGGGACCACCGAAGCTTTCTTT.

CDR3 nucleotide sequence: TGCGCCAGCAGCTTGGGACCAGGGTGGGGTGAAAAACTGTTTTTT. Protein sequence: CASSLGPGWGEKLFF. J is TRBJ1-4 and V is TRBV5-1; a weak D match, TRBD1 (5 bases). Trimming took off 0 bases at V and 7 bases at J, with 13 bases between the two ends. The CDR3 consists of 15 residues. From germline, CDR1 is SGHRS and CDR2 YFSETQ.